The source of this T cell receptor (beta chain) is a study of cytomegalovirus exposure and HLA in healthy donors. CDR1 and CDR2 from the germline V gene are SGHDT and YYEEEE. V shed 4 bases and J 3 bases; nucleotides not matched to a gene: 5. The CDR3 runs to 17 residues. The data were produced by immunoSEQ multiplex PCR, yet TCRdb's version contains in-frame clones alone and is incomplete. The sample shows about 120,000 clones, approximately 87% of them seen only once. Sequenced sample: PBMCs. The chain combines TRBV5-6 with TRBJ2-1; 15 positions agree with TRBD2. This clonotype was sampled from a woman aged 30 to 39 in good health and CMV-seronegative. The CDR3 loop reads CASSKGTSGGRYNEQFF. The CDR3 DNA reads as TGTGCCAGCAGCAAAGGGACTAGCGGGGGGCGCTACAATGAGCAGTTCTTC.